Below, 7 T cell receptor beta chains from the same sample are listed, as sequenced in a study of OX40 agonist ivuxolimab in advanced cancers. Clones were sequenced by immunoSEQ multiplex PCR, and TCRdb holds only the in-frame ones, with some missing. The sample comprises tens of thousands of clones, around 87% of which are singletons, and over 11% rests with the top ten. The specimen was CD4+ or CD8+ T cells sorted from blood, collected in a trial of the OX40 agonist ivuxolimab. All receptors come from an adult with an advanced solid tumor such as melanoma, head and neck, liver or kidney cancer.

The chain carries TRBV27 and TRBJ1-1, with D possibly being TRBD1 (6 bases). Germline assignment: CDR1 MNHEY and CDR2 SMNVEV (reference sequence). This CDR3 spans 13 amino acids. V lost 5 bases to trimming and J lost 7 bases, with 14 bases between them. CDR3 nucleotide sequence: TGTGCCAGCAGTATAGGGACAAGAGTTGAAGCTTTCTTT. Its protein product is CASSIGTRVEAFF.

The chain is built from TRBV27 and TRBJ1-1; TRBD1 matches at 9 bases. V lost 5 bases, J lost 4 bases, and 8 bases stayed unmatched. The CDR3 runs 15 residues. Germline loops: CDR1 MNHEY, CDR2 SMNVEV (reference sequence). The CDR3 sequence is CASSDGQGIVTEAFF. DNA for the CDR3: TGTGCCAGCAGTGATGGACAGGGGATAGTCACTGAAGCTTTCTTT.

This clone was seen once. In nucleotides, the CDR3 is TGTGCCAGCAGCTTAGTAGTAAGATATGGGGTAAACGAGCAGTACTTC. It codes for CASSLVVRYGVNEQYF. The rearrangement links TRBV7-9 to TRBJ2-7; no clear D gene. The CDR3 covers 16 residues. Germline V lookup: CDR1 SEHNR, CDR2 FQNEAQ (reference sequence). The germline V and J ends were trimmed by 1 base and 5 bases, with 18 bases remaining between them.

V gene TRBV7-6 combines with J gene TRBJ2-2, with TRBD2 matching 7 bases. The CDR3 contains 16 residues. V gave up 7 bases and J gave up 1 base; unmatched junction bases: 9. CDR1 is SGHVS, CDR2 FNYEAQ, per germline. CDR3 nucleotide sequence: TGTGCCAGCACACAAGACCAGCGGGGGAACACCGGGGAGCTGTTTTTT. Its protein product is CASTQDQRGNTGELFF.

CDR3 amino acids: CASSFRALVYGYTF. CDR3 nucleotides: TGTGCCAGCAGCTTCAGGGCGCTGGTCTATGGCTACACCTTC. The chain combines TRBV7-8 with TRBJ1-2, with D possibly being TRBD1 (5 bases). There are 14 residues in the CDR3. The V gene's germline CDR1 is SGHVS and CDR2 FQNEAQ. Trimming left V 3 bases short and J 4 bases short, with 12 bases between.

CDR3 DNA: TGCGCCAGCAGCCATCGGGGGGACACAGATACGCAGTATTTT. This encodes CASSHRGDTDTQYF. This chain joins TRBV4-1 and TRBJ2-3, with 7 bases identical to TRBD2. This CDR3 spans 14 amino acids. V shed 3 bases, J shed 2 bases, and the junction held 2 bases outside the gene matches. CDR1 is MGHRA, CDR2 YSYEKL, per germline.

The rearrangement joins TRBV5-6 to TRBJ2-7; the D is unclear. Deletions cut 2 bases from V and 2 bases from J, with 8 bases between. Germline V gene sequence: CDR1 SGHDT, CDR2 YYEEEE. This CDR3 has 13 residues. The DNA of the CDR3 is TGTGCCAGCAGCTTCGGAATAACCTACGAGCAGTACTTC. This encodes CASSFGITYEQYF. The whole variable domain, remainder taken from reference TRBV5-6 and TRBJ2-7, is DAGVTQSPTHLIKTRGQQVTLRCSPKSGHDTVSWYQQALGQGPQFIFQYYEEEERQRGNFPDRFSGHQFPNYSSELNVNALLLGDSALYLCASSFGITYEQYFGPGTRLTVT.